Listed below are T cell receptor beta chains from one sample, sequenced in a study of CD8+ T cells in alopecia areata. Measured with immunoSEQ multiplex PCR; TCRdb has only the in-frame clones, and not every one. The table records about 110,000 clones, about 60% of them present only once. Sequencing was performed on NKG2D-low CD8+ T cells sorted from blood. These receptors originate from a human donor with alopecia areata. CDR3s leave out the opening cysteine and the closing phenylalanine or tryptophan. Clone size, where shown, is once, few, many, or a class for clones that have expanded.

j_gene: TRBJ1-2
abundance: -
v_gene: TRBV6-5
CDR3aa: ASNGQPDYGYT

j_gene: TRBJ2-2
abundance: many
v_gene: TRBV7-8
CDR3aa: ASSLEGAGGELF

j_gene: TRBJ2-7
abundance: few
v_gene: TRBV5-4
CDR3aa: ASSLGASGTYEQY

j_gene: TRBJ1-2
abundance: -
v_gene: TRBV27
CDR3aa: ASRGVDYGYT

j_gene: TRBJ2-7
abundance: -
v_gene: TRBV4-2
CDR3aa: ASSQDPRGSLNEQY

j_gene: TRBJ2-1
abundance: once
v_gene: TRBV5-5
CDR3aa: ASSPDSDSYNEQF

j_gene: TRBJ2-7
abundance: -
v_gene: TRBV5-1
CDR3aa: ASSLAGRADEQY

j_gene: TRBJ2-2
abundance: -
v_gene: TRBV27
CDR3aa: ASSLGGTGELF

j_gene: TRBJ2-7
abundance: few
v_gene: TRBV7-9
CDR3aa: ASSLGTAYEQY

j_gene: TRBJ2-1
abundance: -
v_gene: TRBV27
CDR3aa: ASSPSSGMVRVQQF

j_gene: TRBJ2-7
abundance: -
v_gene: TRBV30
CDR3aa: AWSGVGPDEQY

j_gene: TRBJ2-5
abundance: -
v_gene: TRBV9
CDR3aa: ASSVGGETQY

j_gene: TRBJ2-1
abundance: -
v_gene: TRBV1
CDR3aa: TSRAAGRNEQF

j_gene: TRBJ2-7
abundance: -
v_gene: TRBV11-3
CDR3aa: ASSLAEEYEQY

j_gene: TRBJ1-3
abundance: few
v_gene: TRBV4-1
CDR3aa: ASSQVEGNTIY

j_gene: TRBJ2-7
abundance: -
v_gene: TRBV29-1
CDR3aa: SVEDSRGGKNEQY

j_gene: TRBJ2-7
abundance: -
v_gene: TRBV28
CDR3aa: ASSFQGGTSYEQY

j_gene: TRBJ1-5
abundance: -
v_gene: TRBV4-1
CDR3aa: ASSQDHSGGVDQPQH

j_gene: TRBJ2-6
abundance: few
v_gene: TRBV6-5
CDR3aa: ASSDDRSGANVLT

j_gene: TRBJ2-7
abundance: -
v_gene: TRBV25-1
CDR3aa: ASSLVPGNYEQY

j_gene: TRBJ1-5
abundance: -
v_gene: TRBV28
CDR3aa: AAGRGYNQPQH

j_gene: TRBJ2-7
abundance: once
v_gene: TRBV23-1
CDR3aa: ASRGGDEQY

j_gene: TRBJ2-1
abundance: -
v_gene: TRBV9
CDR3aa: ASSPRAGTGGYNEQF

j_gene: TRBJ2-1
abundance: -
v_gene: TRBV6-5
CDR3aa: ASSTGTAYNEQF

j_gene: TRBJ2-7
abundance: few
v_gene: TRBV25-1
CDR3aa: ASSDPSGTYEQY

j_gene: TRBJ1-5
abundance: -
v_gene: TRBV27
CDR3aa: ASKTGGFYNQPQH

j_gene: TRBJ2-3
abundance: few
v_gene: TRBV7-4
CDR3aa: ASSQRFTGQHTDTQY

j_gene: TRBJ2-7
abundance: few
v_gene: TRBV28
CDR3aa: ASSFGGPYEQY

j_gene: TRBJ2-5
abundance: -
v_gene: TRBV15
CDR3aa: ATSNRLSRLQETQY

j_gene: TRBJ2-7
abundance: -
v_gene: TRBV2
CDR3aa: ASTLTETYEQY

j_gene: TRBJ2-7
abundance: -
v_gene: TRBV29-1
CDR3aa: SVVLAGGRSSYEQY

j_gene: TRBJ2-7
abundance: -
v_gene: TRBV5-6
CDR3aa: ASSLEQGAIPYEQY

j_gene: TRBJ2-5
abundance: few
v_gene: TRBV28
CDR3aa: ASSPTLEETQY

j_gene: TRBJ1-5
abundance: few
v_gene: TRBV6-6
CDR3aa: ASRGQDVGPQH

j_gene: TRBJ1-1
abundance: -
v_gene: TRBV4-1
CDR3aa: ASSQAGGGLDGAF

j_gene: TRBJ2-5
abundance: once
v_gene: TRBV4-1
CDR3aa: ASSQDRGAGGETQY

j_gene: TRBJ2-5
abundance: -
v_gene: TRBV5-6
CDR3aa: ASSAADRRQTQY

j_gene: TRBJ1-1
abundance: -
v_gene: TRBV4-1
CDR3aa: ASSRIQGTNTEAF

j_gene: TRBJ2-2
abundance: -
v_gene: TRBV27
CDR3aa: ASSLSLGGNGELF

j_gene: TRBJ2-5
abundance: -
v_gene: TRBV1
CDR3aa: TSSRGLAGVGETQY